Included here is one TCR beta chain sequence, with context. Germline loops: CDR1 SGHRS, CDR2 YFSETQ. The V end lost 4 bases, the J end lost 8 bases, and 18 bases lay between the germline ends. The CDR3 is 14 residues long. As originally analysed: Amplification of reference gene primers was used by the study to estimate nucleated cell counts. Method: immunoSEQ multiplex PCR; TCRdb's copy keeps in-frame clones and lacks some. The D gene and trimming were derived from the DNA, and the V and J assignments and clone size from that table. The sample yields about 100,000 clones, about 90% seen once. This entry comes from a study of blood T cell repertoires in COVID-19. The wider study: Specimens from acute and convalescent COVID-19 originated in the United States, Italy and Spain. T cells, B-cell-depleted T cells, or PBMCs provided the cDNA or gDNA that served as material.

The sample consisted of peripheral blood. The TCR comes from a young man in a cohort sampled during active COVID-19. This chain joins TRBV5-1 and TRBJ1-2; D is unclear. In nucleotides, the CDR3 is TGCGCCAGCAGCCCGGGTCAGACCCCCGGGGGCTACACCTTC. This translates into CASSPGQTPGGYTF.